Here is one TCR beta chain with its context. The sample comes from a study of CD8+CD57+ T cells in acquired aplastic anemia. Overall study context: Sorted CD4+ and CD8+ cells gave an average of 3.2 ug of DNA.

Genomic DNA, the template, was used for profiling of the TCR beta VDJ and CDR3. TCRdb recomputed calls from the reads with MiXCR, one row per CDR3 protein. The sample has about 180,000 distinct CDR3 sequences; roughly 65% are singletons. Previously, flow cytometry had revealed CD8+CD57+ cell expansion in the patients chosen for sequencing. The CDR3 consists of 13 residues. Germline V gene data show CDR1 as SNHLY and CDR2 as FYNNEI. V was pared by 6 bases and J by 7 bases, with 3 bases of the junction left unmatched. The specimen sequenced was sorted CD4+, CD8+, or CD8+CD57+ T cells (not recorded which) from PBMCs. This sequence originates from a human donor with aplastic anemia. The V gene is TRBV2, the J gene TRBJ1-6; 7 bases agree with TRBD1. CDR3 residues: CASSRDRNSPLHF. CDR3 nucleotide sequence: TGTGCCAGCAGCCGGGACAGAAATTCACCCCTCCACTTT.